These 10 T cell receptor beta chains were all obtained from the same sample, sequenced in a study of cytomegalovirus exposure and HLA in healthy donors. This table comes from immunoSEQ multiplex PCR, and its TCRdb copy is limited to in-frame clones, with some not included. The sample contains about 260,000 clones, about nine tenths of which appear only once. Source material: PBMCs. All receptors derive from a woman in her thirties in good health and CMV-seronegative.

The gene calls are TRBV5-1 and TRBJ2-5; D could derive from TRBD1 or TRBD2 (5 bases each). CDR3 length equals 15 residues. Deletions cut 5 bases from V and 0 bases from J, with 14 bases between. Per the germline V gene, CDR1 is SGHRS and CDR2 is YFSETQ. CDR3 DNA: TGCGCCAGCAGTAAGAGGGTGGGGCACCAAGAGACCCAGTACTTC. Protein product: CASSKRVGHQETQYF.

The rearrangement links TRBV5-1 to TRBJ2-7; possible D gene TRBD2, 6 bases. This CDR3 is 14 amino acids long. Per germline, CDR1 SGHRS and CDR2 YFSETQ. Trimming pared 0 bases from V and 4 bases from J, leaving 11 bases between. The CDR3 region is CASSLVGLTYEQYF. DNA for the CDR3: TGCGCCAGCAGCTTGGTGGGACTGACATACGAGCAGTACTTC.

The gene calls are TRBV5-4 and TRBJ2-5; either TRBD1 or TRBD2 may supply D (5 bases each). The CDR3 is 13 residues long. Trimming took 7 bases from V and 0 from J, leaving 10 bases between them. Germline V gives CDR1 SGHNT, CDR2 YYREEE (reference sequence). CDR3 DNA: TGTGCCAGCCGGGGCGGGTACCAAGAGACCCAGTACTTC. Translation gives CASRGGYQETQYF.

V is TRBV6-6 and J is TRBJ2-1, with 9 bases matching TRBD1. V shed 7 bases, J shed 3 bases, and the junction held 7 bases outside the gene matches. Germline V CDR1 and CDR2: MNHNY, SVGAGI (reference sequence). The CDR3 covers 15 residues. For the CDR3, the DNA is TGTGCCAGCATGAGGGACAGGGTGCTCTACAATGAGCAGTTCTTC. Protein product: CASMRDRVLYNEQFF.

This clone was recorded once. The chain carries TRBV11-2 and TRBJ2-2, with TRBD2 matching over 7 bases. CDR1 SGHAT and CDR2 FQNNGV come from the germline V gene. V lost 2 bases, J lost 5 bases, and 5 bases stayed unmatched. This CDR3 is 15 amino acids long. As DNA, the CDR3 is TGTGCCAGCAGCTTAAGAGGGAGGGTTACCGGGGAGCTGTTTTTT. Translating gives CASSLRGRVTGELFF.

This chain links TRBV29-1 with TRBJ1-1; 8 nucleotides agree with TRBD1. J was trimmed by 8 bases and V by 0 bases; bases with no gene match: 14. CDR3 length equals 16 residues. Germline V gene lookup returns CDR1 SQVTM and CDR2 ANQGSEA. CDR3 sequence reads: CSVEDLRGFGQGEAFF. The DNA of the CDR3 is TGCAGCGTTGAAGACCTGCGGGGTTTTGGACAGGGCGAAGCTTTCTTT.

This clone was picked up a small number of times. V and J are TRBV6-4 and TRBJ2-5; no clear D gene. Germline-derived CDR1 and CDR2 are MRHNA and SNTAGT. Between the trimmed V and J ends, which lost 8 bases and 5 bases, there was a span of 15 bases. This CDR3 is 13 amino acids long. DNA of the CDR3: TGTGCCAGCGCCAGCAGGCGGCGGGAGACCCAGTACTTC. This gives the protein CASASRRRETQYF.

The chain combines TRBV6-6 with TRBJ1-5; TRBD1 is a possible D gene (5 bases). The CDR3 loop spans 15 amino acids. Between the trimmed V and J ends, which lost 7 bases and 4 bases, there was a span of 17 bases. Germline CDR1 reads MNHNY; CDR2 reads SVGAGI (reference sequence). CDR3 residues: CASILDAGHNQPQHF. The DNA of the CDR3 is TGTGCCAGCATTCTCGATGCAGGACATAATCAGCCCCAGCATTTT.

The rearrangement joins TRBV11-3 to TRBJ2-1, with D perhaps matching TRBD1 or TRBD2 (5 bases each). The CDR3 consists of 15 residues. V dropped 1 base and J dropped 2 bases, with 9 bases sitting between them. Germline V gene data show CDR1 as SGHNT and CDR2 as YENEEA. CDR3 nucleotide sequence: TGTGCCAGCAGCTTAGGTGGGACCCCCTACAATGAGCAGTTCTTC. This gives the protein CASSLGGTPYNEQFF.

On this clone: In the same sample, other DNA sequences code for this CDR3. J is TRBJ2-7 and V is TRBV6-6; D gene ambiguous. The CDR3 is made up of 11 amino acids. V was trimmed by 6 bases and J by 0 bases, leaving 3 bases between them. Germline CDR1 is MNHNY and CDR2 is SVGAGI (reference sequence). The CDR3 sequence is CASSPSYEQYF. The CDR3 DNA reads as TGTGCCAGCAGCCCCTCCTACGAGCAGTACTTC.